Each of the 13 T cell receptor beta chains below was sequenced from the same sample in a study of blood T cells in healthy people across ages. A second PCR of 7 to 11 cycles used a sample-barcoded 5' primer and a J-beta primer mix. TCRdb re-derived calls from the 5' RACE reads in MiXCR, one entry per CDR3 protein. The data show 1.5 million to 2 million distinct CDR3 sequences, approximately 40% seen once. Sequenced sample: blood. The source is a human donor in good health.

This rearrangement joins TRBV7-2 to TRBJ2-3, with D perhaps matching TRBD1 (5 bases). V dropped 3 bases and J dropped 4 bases, with 17 bases sitting between them. Germline V lookup: CDR1 SGHTA, CDR2 FQGNSA. This CDR3 has 16 residues. The CDR3 region is CASSFLDTQCSDTQYF. The CDR3 bases are TGTGCCAGCAGCTTCCTGGACACCCAATGCTCAGATACGCAGTATTTT.

The rearrangement joins TRBV24-1 to TRBJ1-2; 7 nucleotides agree with TRBD1. The CDR3 is 13 residues long. Trimming removed 5 bases from V and 8 bases from J; junction bases left unmatched: 7. CDR1 and CDR2 (germline): KGHDR, SFDVKD. The CDR3 nucleotides are TGTGCCACCAGTGGAGACAGGGAGGACGGCTACACCTTC. It codes for CATSGDREDGYTF.

A few counts support this clonotype. V is TRBV6-2 or TRBV6-3 and J is TRBJ2-5; tentative D call: TRBD1 (5 bases). The J call is doubtful: the DNA matches TRBJ2-7 better. Germline assignment: CDR1 MNHEY and CDR2 SVGEGT. The CDR3 runs 14 residues. The CDR3 spells CASRDPQGNHEQYF. DNA for the CDR3: TGTGCCAGCAGGGACCCTCAGGGTAACCACGAGCAGTACTTC.

In this sample, this clonotype turned up a few times. This rearrangement joins TRBV4-3 to TRBJ2-7; tentatively, D is TRBD1 or TRBD2 (5 bases each). The CDR3 is 14 residues long. Germline loops: CDR1 LGHNA, CDR2 YSLEER. V dropped 4 bases and J dropped 3 bases, with 13 bases sitting between them. The CDR3 bases are TGCGCCAGCAGCCCTTTCCCAGGGAGCTACGAGCAGTACTTC. This translates into CASSPFPGSYEQYF.

This clonotype came up a few times. The rearrangement uses TRBV5-1 and TRBJ2-5, with TRBD2 matching 10 bases. V was pared by 3 bases and J by 3 bases, with 2 bases of the junction left unmatched. The germline CDR1 and CDR2 sequences are SGHRS and YFSETQ. This CDR3 has 14 residues. The CDR3 is CASSWGTSEETQYF. DNA of the CDR3: TGCGCCAGCAGCTGGGGGACTAGCGAAGAGACCCAGTACTTC.

V is TRBV20-1 and J is TRBJ1-2, with TRBD1 matching over 9 bases. CDR3 size: 13 residues. V gave up 5 bases and J gave up 4 bases; unmatched junction bases: 5. Germline V gene lookup returns CDR1 DFQATT and CDR2 SNEGSKA (reference sequence). CDR3 protein: CSAPEDRGYGYTF. Written as DNA, the CDR3 is TGCAGTGCTCCCGAGGACAGGGGCTATGGCTACACCTTC.

This clonotype was detected many times. The rearrangement links TRBV7-2 to TRBJ1-2; D call uncertain. The CDR3 is 12 residues long. V was trimmed by 4 bases and J by 6 bases, leaving 9 bases between them. Germline-derived CDR1 and CDR2 are SGHTA and FQGNSA. CDR3 protein: CASSSRGHGYTF. For the CDR3, the DNA is TGTGCCAGCAGCTCCCGAGGACATGGCTACACCTTC.

This chain links TRBV7-2 with TRBJ1-5; D is ambiguous. Germline-derived CDR1 and CDR2 are SGHTA and FQGNSA. Trimming shortened V by 2 bases and J by 0 bases, and 11 bases separated the two germline ends. This CDR3 region has 16 residues. This chain's CDR3 is CASSLHPPYSNQPQHF. The CDR3 DNA sequence: TGTGCCAGCAGCTTACACCCACCATATAGCAATCAGCCCCAGCATTTT.

This clonotype has just a few counts. V gene TRBV20-1 combines with J gene TRBJ1-2; TRBD1 agrees at 11 bases. The CDR3 spans 14 residues. CDR1 and CDR2 from the germline V gene are DFQATT and SNEGSKA (reference sequence). The junction had 7 bases not matched to a gene; V was cut back by 5 bases and J by 5 bases. The CDR3 sequence is CSAAGTGGGYGYTF. The DNA for the CDR3 is TGCAGTGCTGCCGGGACAGGGGGAGGTTATGGCTACACCTTC.

The V gene is TRBV4-1, the J gene TRBJ1-5; TRBD1 might be the D (5 bases). V gave up 1 base and J gave up 1 base, with 8 bases separating them. The CDR3 sequence is 15 residues long. CDR1 is MGHRA, CDR2 YSYEKL, per germline. CDR3 sequence reads: CASSQGQWSNQPQHF. Here the CDR3 DNA reads TGCGCCAGCAGCCAAGGACAGTGGAGCAATCAGCCCCAGCATTTT.

The V and J genes are TRBV6-2 or TRBV6-3 and TRBJ1-1, with D possibly being TRBD1 (5 bases). Germline V gene data show CDR1 as MNHEY and CDR2 as SVGEGT. This CDR3 comprises 19 residues. V was trimmed by 2 bases and J by 5 bases, leaving 27 bases between them. This chain's CDR3 is CASSYGELVTDEWGTEAFF. As DNA, the CDR3 is TGTGCCAGCAGTTACGGGGAATTGGTGACAGACGAATGGGGAACTGAAGCTTTCTTT.

This clonotype occurred a few times. The chain carries TRBV7-2 and TRBJ2-5; TRBD1 or TRBD2 may be the D gene (5 bases each). CDR1 is SGHTA, CDR2 FQGNSA, per germline. V shed 3 bases and J shed 7 bases, with 21 bases lying between them. The CDR3 length is 16 residues. The CDR3 DNA reads TGTGCCAGCAGCTTCCGCATGGTAGCAGGGAGTGGGACCCAGTACTTC. This sequence encodes CASSFRMVAGSGTQYF.

The rearrangement joins TRBV6-5 to TRBJ1-5; tentatively, D is TRBD1 (6 bases). Trimming removed 6 bases at V and 5 bases at J, with 14 bases between. The CDR3 sequence is 14 residues long. Germline V lookup: CDR1 MNHEY, CDR2 SVGAGI. The CDR3 DNA sequence: TGTGCCAGCAGGGGACCGGGACAACATCAGCCCCAGCATTTT. Protein: CASRGPGQHQPQHF.